The 25 T cell receptor beta chains below all came from one sample that was sequenced in a study of cytomegalovirus exposure and HLA in healthy donors. PCR was performed using 60 Vbeta and 13 Jbeta primers. The data were produced by immunoSEQ multiplex PCR, yet TCRdb's version contains in-frame clones alone and is incomplete. The table has 140,000 or so clones, about four fifths seen once. Sequenced input: PBMCs. These TCRs come from a man in his forties in good health and CMV-seronegative.

The chain uses TRBV25-1 and TRBJ1-3; no reliable D call. CDR1 is MGHDK and CDR2 is SYGVNS in the germline V gene. Trimming removed 8 bases at V and 1 base at J, with 9 bases between. The CDR3 is made up of 13 amino acids. CDR3 sequence (DNA): TGTGCCAGCGAGGTCGGTTCTGGAAACACCATATATTTT. Translated: CASEVGSGNTIYF.

CDR3 protein: CASMEAPDTQYF. As DNA, the CDR3 is TGTGCCAGTATGGAGGCGCCAGATACGCAGTATTTT. V is TRBV19 and J is TRBJ2-3, with D possibly TRBD2 on 5 matching bases. Germline CDR1 reads LNHDA; CDR2 reads SQIVND (reference sequence). This CDR3 has 12 residues. Trimming pared 7 bases from V and 4 bases from J, leaving 9 bases between. Combining the CDR3 with reference TRBV19 and TRBJ2-3 gives the whole variable domain DGGITQSPKYLFRKEGQNVTLSCEQNLNHDAMYWYRQDPGQGLRLIYYSQIVNDFQKGDIAEGYSVSREKKESFPLTVTSAQKNPTAFYLCASMEAPDTQYFGPGTRLTVL.

This chain joins TRBV5-6 and TRBJ1-6, with a tentative D call TRBD1 (5 bases). The CDR3 spans 11 residues. Germline V gene data show CDR1 as SGHDT and CDR2 as YYEEEE. The V end lost 3 bases, the J end lost 16 bases, and 11 bases lay between the germline ends. The CDR3 here is CASSSNDRLHF. In DNA, the CDR3 is TGTGCCAGCAGCTCCAACGACAGACTCCACTTT.

This clone was picked up a small number of times. V gene TRBV6-1 combines with J gene TRBJ1-5; 7 bases agree with TRBD1. CDR3 length equals 13 residues. In germline, CDR1 is MNHNS, CDR2 SASEGT. V was clipped by 7 bases and J by 6 bases; unmatched bases: 6. This chain's CDR3 is CASTKQGIQPQHF. Here the CDR3 DNA reads TGTGCCAGCACTAAACAGGGGATTCAGCCCCAGCATTTT.

The rearrangement uses TRBV5-1 and TRBJ2-5, with D perhaps matching TRBD2 (7 bases). V was clipped by 9 bases and J by 4 bases, with 22 bases between them. CDR3 length: 15 residues. From germline, CDR1 is SGHRS and CDR2 YFSETQ. The CDR3: CATGDTGGPTETQYF. In DNA, the CDR3 is TGCGCCACAGGAGACACCGGGGGGCCTACAGAGACCCAGTACTTC.

There are a few counts of this clone. V gene TRBV5-1 combines with J gene TRBJ1-1; weak D call: TRBD1 (5 bases). V was clipped by 4 bases and J by 6 bases, with 19 bases between them. Germline V gene sequence: CDR1 SGHRS, CDR2 YFSETQ. This CDR3 comprises 15 residues. This CDR3 is CASSPDVVGASEAFF. CDR3 bases: TGCGCCAGCAGCCCAGATGTGGTAGGGGCCTCTGAAGCTTTCTTT.

V and J are TRBV7-2 and TRBJ2-1; D perhaps matches TRBD2 (6 bases). Trimming took 5 bases from V and 0 from J, leaving 11 bases between them. CDR3 size: 15 residues. Per the germline V gene, CDR1 is SGHTA and CDR2 is FQGNSA. The DNA for the CDR3 is TGTGCCAGCAGCCGAGACGGGAGCTCCTACAATGAGCAGTTCTTC. Translating it yields CASSRDGSSYNEQFF.

The V gene is TRBV27, the J gene TRBJ2-7, with D perhaps matching TRBD2 (6 bases). The CDR3 sequence is 14 residues long. The germline V gene encodes CDR1 MNHEY and CDR2 SMNVEV (reference sequence). V lost 3 bases to trimming and J lost 0 bases, with 9 bases between them. CDR3 DNA: TGTGCCAGCAGTTTCACGGGGGACTCCTACGAGCAGTACTTC. Translation gives CASSFTGDSYEQYF.

The J gene is TRBJ1-5, the V gene TRBV6-5, with D unclear. V lost 5 bases to trimming and J lost 11 bases, with 22 bases between them. The CDR3 totals 15 residues. Germline V gene data show CDR1 as MNHEY and CDR2 as SVGAGI. The CDR3 bases are TGTGCCAGCAGTCCCGACGGGTCCTGGGTGAGGGCCCAGCATTTT. Protein: CASSPDGSWVRAQHF.

V usage is TRBV29-1 and J usage is TRBJ1-1; D uncertain. With 6 bases removed from V and 3 bases from J, the gap between germline ends came to 14 bases. The CDR3 loop spans 13 amino acids. Germline V lookup: CDR1 SQVTM, CDR2 ANQGSEA. CDR3 sequence reads: CSVWSGWDTEAFF. CDR3 in DNA: TGCAGCGTCTGGTCAGGATGGGACACTGAAGCTTTCTTT.

The chain recombines TRBV10-3 with TRBJ2-7, with 9 bases identical to TRBD2. The length of the CDR3 is 14 residues. CDR1 ENHRY and CDR2 SYGVKD come from the germline V gene. Trimming removed 3 bases from V and 1 base from J; junction bases left unmatched: 1. The CDR3 DNA follows: TGTGCCATCAGTGATCTAGCGGGGTCCTACGAGCAGTACTTC. Translation: CAISDLAGSYEQYF.

The count of this clone is one. The chain's CDR3 is CASSLLGEQEAFF. Here the CDR3 DNA reads TGTGCCAGCAGTTTATTAGGGGAACAGGAAGCTTTCTTT. The chain joins TRBV28 to TRBJ1-1; D is perhaps TRBD1 (5 bases). The V end was cut by 1 base, the J end by 8 bases, with 11 bases between. CDR1 and CDR2 from the germline V gene are MDHEN and SYDVKM. This CDR3 is built from 13 residues.

This clone was found once. V gene TRBV19 combines with J gene TRBJ1-5; the D gene is possibly TRBD1 (5 bases). The CDR3 runs 16 residues. CDR1 and CDR2 from the germline V gene are LNHDA and SQIVND (reference sequence). Trimming shortened V by 0 bases and J by 4 bases, and 13 bases separated the two germline ends. CDR3 nucleotides: TGTGCCAGTAGTATAGATTTTGCCGGGGGGAATCAGCCCCAGCATTTT. It encodes CASSIDFAGGNQPQHF.

This chain links TRBV7-6 with TRBJ1-5; D perhaps matches TRBD1 (5 bases). This CDR3 has 13 residues. V was pared by 5 bases and J by 4 bases, with 9 bases between. Germline CDR1 SGHVS, CDR2 FNYEAQ. The CDR3 loop reads CASSQNRNQPQHF. The CDR3 nucleotides read TGTGCCAGCAGCCAAAACAGGAATCAGCCCCAGCATTTT.

CDR3 DNA: TGTGCCAGTAGTACCCTAACGCAAAATCAGCCCCAGCATTTT. Residues: CASSTLTQNQPQHF. The rearrangement links TRBV19 to TRBJ1-5; D is ambiguous. The CDR3 is made up of 14 amino acids. The V gene's germline CDR1 is LNHDA and CDR2 SQIVND (reference sequence). V was cut by 4 bases and J by 4 bases, with 11 bases left in between.

The V and J genes are TRBV7-2 and TRBJ2-3, with D possibly TRBD2 on 5 matching bases. The CDR3 spans 14 residues. Germline V CDR1 and CDR2: SGHTA, FQGNSA. V was trimmed by 5 bases and J by 0 bases, leaving 9 bases between them. CDR3 region: CASSPRGSTDTQYF. As DNA, the CDR3 is TGTGCCAGCAGCCCTCGGGGAAGCACAGATACGCAGTATTTT.

The chain joins TRBV28 to TRBJ2-1; D perhaps matches TRBD2 (6 bases). Germline CDR1 reads MDHEN; CDR2 reads SYDVKM. The CDR3 covers 16 residues. V was pared by 3 bases and J by 10 bases, with 22 bases between. The CDR3 region has the DNA TGTGCCAGCAGTTTTCATGGGGCGGGAAGACGGGGGGAGCAGTTCTTC. Its translation is CASSFHGAGRRGEQFF.

The CDR3 reads CASRRLGTVKYEQYF. CDR3 nucleotides: TGTGCCAGCAGAAGACTTGGGACAGTAAAATACGAGCAGTACTTC. The chain employs TRBV6-5 and TRBJ2-7; 7 positions match TRBD1. Germline V gene data show CDR1 as MNHEY and CDR2 as SVGAGI. This CDR3 is built from 15 residues. J gave up 4 bases and V 6 bases, and 12 bases lay outside the gene matches.

Note on this clone: Other nucleotide sequences in the sample specify the same CDR3. This rearrangement joins TRBV5-1 to TRBJ2-3; perhaps TRBD2 as D (5 bases). The CDR3 runs 13 residues. Germline V gene lookup returns CDR1 SGHRS and CDR2 YFSETQ. The V end was cut by 3 bases, the J end by 1 base, with 6 bases between. This chain's CDR3 is CASSSGGTDTQYF. The CDR3 coding sequence is TGCGCCAGCAGCTCCGGGGGCACAGATACGCAGTATTTT.

J is TRBJ2-7 and V is TRBV13; 13 positions agree with TRBD2. CDR1 is PRHDT, CDR2 FYEKMQ, per germline (reference sequence). The CDR3 extends over 15 amino acids. Trimming took 2 bases from V and 4 from J; bases not matched to a gene: 2. CDR3 sequence reads: CASSLQGLAGYEQYF. The CDR3 bases are TGTGCCAGCAGCTTACAGGGACTAGCGGGGTACGAGCAGTACTTC.

The CDR3 sequence: CASSYSAGLLSYEQYF. The CDR3 bases are TGTGCCAGCAGTTACTCGGCAGGACTCCTATCCTACGAGCAGTACTTC. This rearrangement joins TRBV6-6 to TRBJ2-7, with D possibly being TRBD2 (5 bases). V was cut by 0 bases and J by 1 base, with 13 bases left in between. The germline V gene has CDR1 MNHNY and CDR2 SVGAGI (reference sequence). The CDR3 runs 16 residues.

The V call is TRBV4-2, the J call TRBJ2-5; 11 nucleotides agree with TRBD2. The J call may be faulty, since TRBJ2-7 better matches the DNA end. The CDR3 extends over 15 amino acids. Germline V gene data show CDR1 as LGHNA and CDR2 as YNFKEQ. DNA of the CDR3: TGTGCCAGCAGCCAAGATACTAGCGGGAGTTACGAGCAGTACTTC. Its translation is CASSQDTSGSYEQYF.

About this clone: Different DNA sequences within this sample yield the same CDR3. The chain joins TRBV2 to TRBJ1-2, with no clear D. Trimming took 5 bases from V and 4 from J, leaving 5 bases between them. Germline V gives CDR1 SNHLY, CDR2 FYNNEI. The CDR3 is made up of 11 amino acids. The CDR3: CASSPSYGYTF. CDR3 nucleotide sequence: TGTGCCAGCAGTCCCTCCTATGGCTACACCTTC.

The chain has TRBV7-9 and TRBJ2-3; D not resolved. The CDR3 is 12 amino acids. V lost 3 bases to trimming and J lost 6 bases, with 7 bases between them. Germline CDR1 is SEHNR and CDR2 is FQNEAQ (reference sequence). This CDR3 is CASSLPTDTQYF. In DNA, the CDR3 is TGTGCCAGCAGCTTGCCCACTGATACGCAGTATTTT.

The V and J genes are TRBV5-8 and TRBJ1-5; 10 bases fit TRBD1. The CDR3 has 17 amino acids. Germline V gene data show CDR1 as SGHTS and CDR2 as YDEGEE. V dropped 2 bases and J dropped 3; count of bases not matched to a gene: 8. The CDR3 nucleotides are TGTGCCAGCAGCTTCAGGACAGGGGGGGATAACAATCAGCCCCAGCATTTT. It yields the protein CASSFRTGGDNNQPQHF.